The 11 T cell receptor beta chains listed next were all sequenced from one sample in a study of breast tumors, draining lymph nodes, adjacent tissues. TCRdb reprocessed the multiplex PCR reads via MiXCR and lists one record per CDR3 protein. The repertoire holds about 230,000 distinct CDR3 sequences, with about 30% as singletons. Samples came from axillary lymph nodes draining the breast cancer. Sample: axillary lymph node tissue. These receptors originate from a female donor with breast cancer. Some clones in this sample may be carry-over from other donors' samples.

This clonotype came up many times. J is TRBJ1-6 and V is TRBV6-1, with 7 bases fitting TRBD1. In germline, CDR1 is MNHNS, CDR2 SASEGT. This CDR3 region has 16 residues. Trimming took 4 bases from V and 7 from J; bases not matched to a gene: 10. The DNA of the CDR3 is TGTGCCAGCAGTGCAGCCAGACAGGGAGGGAATTCACCCCTCCACTTT. This sequence encodes CASSAARQGGNSPLHF.

This clonotype was counted many times. A read error is possible here, since a much larger clone lies one base away. The V and J genes are TRBV20-1 and TRBJ1-3, with 11 bases identical to TRBD1. The CDR3 length is 15 residues. The germline V gene has CDR1 DFQATT and CDR2 SNEGSKA (reference sequence). Here the CDR3 reads CGARAGQGVGNTIYF. The CDR3 nucleotides are TGCGGTGCTAGGGCGGGACAGGGGGTAGGAAACACCATATATTTT.

This clonotype was seen repeatedly, ten times or more. This chain uses TRBV3-1 with TRBJ2-1, with D possibly TRBD2 on 5 matching bases. CDR1 is LGHDT, CDR2 YNNKEL, per germline (reference sequence). The V end lost 4 bases, the J end lost 5 bases, and 12 bases lay between the germline ends. The CDR3 loop spans 14 amino acids. The CDR3 loop is CASSPWTGDNEQFF. CDR3 DNA sequence: TGTGCCAGCAGCCCGTGGACTGGGGACAATGAGCAGTTCTTC.

V is TRBV25-1 and J is TRBJ2-1; D is undetermined. Germline CDR1 reads MGHDK; CDR2 reads SYGVNS. The CDR3 is 11 residues long. The V end was cut by 8 bases, the J end by 5 bases, with 7 bases between. The CDR3 sequence is CASVANNEQFF. The CDR3 nucleotides are TGTGCCAGCGTTGCAAACAATGAGCAGTTCTTC.

In its sample, this clonotype was seen many times. The gene calls are TRBV5-8 and TRBJ2-2; no reliable D call. CDR3 length: 14 amino acids. Germline lookup yields CDR1 SGHTS and CDR2 YDEGEE. V was pared by 4 bases and J by 3 bases, with 10 bases between. For the CDR3, the DNA is TGTGCCAGCAGCAGAGATTGGGACACCGGGGAGCTGTTTTTT. It codes for CASSRDWDTGELFF.

This clonotype came up once. It is likely a read error, because the conserved phenylalanine at the end of the CDR3 is missing. The DNA is left out, because the CDR3 cannot be placed on it with certainty; the CDR3 is given as TCRdb lists it. The chain carries TRBV9 and TRBJ1-4; the listed D gene, TRBD1, was not tested against the DNA. The CDR3 length equals 10 residues, ends included. Germline CDR1 SGDLS, CDR2 YYNGEE. The CDR3: CAGSVRLPGG.

This clonotype was counted at least ten times. The chain employs TRBV20-1 and TRBJ1-3, with TRBD1 matching 8 bases. CDR1 and CDR2 from the germline V gene are DFQATT and SNEGSKA (reference sequence). This CDR3 is 17 amino acids long. V trimming: 0 bases; J trimming: 4 bases; junction bases outside the gene matches: 11. In DNA form, the CDR3 reads TGCAGTGCTAGAGATCGCTCAGGGGGCAGGAGAGGAAACACCATATATTTT. As protein: CSARDRSGGRRGNTIYF.

There are a few counts of this clonotype. Given a much more abundant clone one base away, this may be a read error. This chain links TRBV5-4 with TRBJ2-7; 7 bases line up with TRBD1. This CDR3 comprises 13 residues. V lost 1 base and J lost 5; bases outside the gene matches: 3. Germline V gene sequence: CDR1 SGHNT, CDR2 YYREEE (reference sequence). CDR3 residues: CASSLRQGNEQYF. CDR3 nucleotides: TGTGCCAGCAGCTTGAGACAGGGAAACGAGCAGTACTTC.

This clonotype was recorded at least ten times. The chain links TRBV30 to TRBJ1-2; D is perhaps TRBD1 (6 bases). The V gene's germline CDR1 is GTSNPN and CDR2 SVGIG (reference sequence). Trimming took 0 bases from V and 8 from J, leaving 13 bases between them. The CDR3 length is 13 residues. The CDR3 DNA is TGTGCCTGGAGTGTAAACAGGGTACAGGGCTACACCTTC. Its translation: CAWSVNRVQGYTF.

This clonotype has a count of ten or more. The chain employs TRBV5-1 and TRBJ2-5; D possibly corresponds to TRBD1 (6 bases). The CDR3 sequence is 12 residues long. CDR1 is SGHRS, CDR2 YFSETQ, per germline. The V end was cut by 7 bases, the J end by 2 bases, with 9 bases between. This chain's CDR3 is CASGRGQETQYF. In DNA form, the CDR3 reads TGCGCCAGCGGCAGGGGACAAGAGACCCAGTACTTC. Filled out from reference TRBV5-1 and TRBJ2-5, the complete variable domain reads KAGVTQTPRYLIKTRGQQVTLSCSPISGHRSVSWYQQTPGQGLQFLFEYFSETQRNKGNFPGRFSGRQFSNSRSEMNVSTLELGDSALYLCASGRGQETQYFGPGTRLLVL.

This chain uses TRBV20-1 with TRBJ1-1, with D perhaps TRBD1 (5 bases). V lost 5 bases and J 6 bases, leaving 16 bases between the germline ends. CDR3 length: 13 residues. CDR1 is DFQATT, CDR2 SNEGSKA, per germline (reference sequence). The CDR3 bases are TGCAGTGCTCTTCAGACAGCGCTCTCTGAAGCTTTCTTT. Translated, it gives CSALQTALSEAFF.